Shown below are 17 T cell receptor beta chains from a single sample sequenced in a study of T cell changes during pregnancy in multiple sclerosis. Data came from immunoSEQ multiplex PCR; TCRdb stores just in-frame clones and leaves some out. The data hold over 30,000 clones, with about 92% observed a single time. The sequencing sample was made of PBMCs (not recorded whether the cells were cultured). These receptors were taken from a female donor with multiple sclerosis, enrolled in a pregnancy study.

The V gene is TRBV7-2, the J gene TRBJ1-2, with a possible D match to TRBD1 (6 bases). This CDR3 has 17 amino acids. Trimming shortened V by 3 bases and J by 3 bases, and 20 bases separated the two germline ends. Per the germline V gene, CDR1 is SGHTA and CDR2 is FQGNSA. The CDR3 sequence: CASSFLGGGEAYYGYTF. The CDR3 DNA is TGTGCCAGCAGCTTCCTTGGGGGCGGCGAGGCTTACTATGGCTACACCTTC.

The rearrangement joins TRBV5-1 to TRBJ2-5, with D perhaps matching TRBD1 or TRBD2 (5 bases each). The V end was cut by 3 bases, the J end by 4 bases, with 10 bases between. The CDR3 contains 13 residues. Germline CDR1 and CDR2: SGHRS and YFSETQ. The CDR3 sequence: CASSYRGRETQYF. The CDR3 nucleotides are TGCGCCAGCAGCTATCGGGGCCGAGAGACCCAGTACTTC.

The chain is built from TRBV7-9 and TRBJ2-7; D unclear. CDR3 size: 14 residues. CDR1 SEHNR and CDR2 FQNEAQ come from the germline V gene (reference sequence). V gave up 1 base and J gave up 3 bases, with 10 bases separating them. The CDR3 DNA reads as TGTGCCAGCAGCTTAGTAGAGACCCACTACGAGCAGTACTTC. This translates into CASSLVETHYEQYF.

The J gene is TRBJ2-1, the V gene TRBV7-9; 14 bases are a match to TRBD2. Germline CDR1 and CDR2: SEHNR and FQNEAQ (reference sequence). Germline trimming cut 5 bases from V and 4 bases from J; bases unmatched to any gene: 13. This CDR3 contains 19 residues. The CDR3 DNA is TGTGCCAGCAGCGGGGTGACTAGCGGGAGGGCCAATCAATACAATGAGCAGTTCTTC. Encoded protein: CASSGVTSGRANQYNEQFF.

This chain uses TRBV6-5 with TRBJ1-3; a weak D match, TRBD1 (6 bases). V was trimmed by 4 bases and J by 0 bases, leaving 10 bases between them. The CDR3 consists of 15 residues. From germline, CDR1 is MNHEY and CDR2 SVGAGI. Here the CDR3 DNA reads TGTGCCAGCAGTTCCGACAGGACCTCTGGAAACACCATATATTTT. It translates to CASSSDRTSGNTIYF.

This rearrangement joins TRBV28 to TRBJ2-5; unclear D gene. V lost 1 base, J lost 5 bases, and 14 bases lay in between. This CDR3 is built from 15 residues. Germline lookup yields CDR1 MDHEN and CDR2 SYDVKM. As DNA, the CDR3 is TGTGCCAGCAGTTTATCGACGGCGGCCGGGGAGACCCAGTACTTC. Its protein product is CASSLSTAAGETQYF.

The chain uses TRBV28 and TRBJ2-3; D is undetermined. Trimming stripped 3 bases from V and 0 bases from J, with 10 bases between. In germline, CDR1 is MDHEN, CDR2 SYDVKM. The CDR3 length is 15 residues. The CDR3 DNA reads TGTGCCAGCAGTTTGGACGAGGCTAGCACAGATACGCAGTATTTT. This sequence encodes CASSLDEASTDTQYF.

V and J are TRBV5-4 and TRBJ2-1; no reliable D call. This CDR3 has 11 amino acids. Deletions cut 6 bases from V and 5 bases from J, with 6 bases between. CDR1 and CDR2 (germline): SGHNT, YYREEE (reference sequence). This CDR3 reads CASTLHNEQFF. The CDR3 DNA reads TGTGCCAGCACCCTCCACAATGAGCAGTTCTTC.

The chain employs TRBV30 and TRBJ2-7, with D hard to call. The V and J ends lost 3 bases and 3 bases respectively, with 9 bases between them. This CDR3 is built from 12 residues. Germline-derived CDR1 and CDR2 are GTSNPN and SVGIG (reference sequence). CDR3 nucleotides: TGTGCCTGGAGACAAGATGACTACGAGCAGTACTTC. Translating it yields CAWRQDDYEQYF. Full variable domain (outside the CDR3, taken from reference TRBV30 and TRBJ2-7): SQTIHQWPATLVQPVGSPLSLECTVEGTSNPNLYWYRQAAGRGLQLLFYSVGIGQISSEVPQNLSASRPQDRQFILSSKKLLLSDSGFYLCAWRQDDYEQYFGPGTRLTVT.

In DNA, the CDR3 is TGTGCCAGCAGCTTAGTCTCAGGGGCCGCAGATACGCAGTATTTT. Residues: CASSLVSGAADTQYF. The chain couples TRBV11-3 to TRBJ2-3; D may be TRBD1 (6 bases). The CDR3 spans 15 residues. CDR1 SGHNT and CDR2 YENEEA come from the germline V gene. The V gene lost 1 base and the J gene lost 4 bases, with 12 bases spanning the gap.

This clone was picked up one time. The chain is built from TRBV15 and TRBJ2-1; unclear D gene. This CDR3 contains 15 residues. Trimming cost V 0 bases and J 4 bases, with 10 bases left between them. CDR1 is LNHNV and CDR2 is YYDKDF in the germline V gene (reference sequence). CDR3 sequence: CATSRDRTAYNEQFF. The DNA for the CDR3 is TGTGCCACCAGCAGAGATCGGACGGCTTACAATGAGCAGTTCTTC.

The chain combines TRBV2 with TRBJ2-7, with 7 bases identical to TRBD1. CDR1 and CDR2 from the germline V gene are SNHLY and FYNNEI. The CDR3 consists of 12 residues. V dropped 8 bases and J dropped 7; count of bases not matched to a gene: 8. In DNA, the CDR3 is TGTGCCAGCGGGGACAGCTCTTGGGAGCAGTACTTC. Translated, it gives CASGDSSWEQYF.

This clone was found once. In nucleotides, the CDR3 is TGTGCCAGCGGAGCGCCCGGGATCGGCTATGGCTACACCTTC. Translation: CASGAPGIGYGYTF. The chain joins TRBV6-5 to TRBJ1-2; D remains ambiguous. With 8 bases removed from V and 4 bases from J, the gap between germline ends came to 17 bases. The CDR3 has 14 amino acids. The germline V gene has CDR1 MNHEY and CDR2 SVGAGI.

The J gene is TRBJ1-5, the V gene TRBV28, with D possibly TRBD1 on 6 matching bases. From germline, CDR1 is MDHEN and CDR2 SYDVKM. Trimming pared 3 bases from V and 3 bases from J, leaving 9 bases between. The CDR3 spans 14 residues. The CDR3 reads CASSFGTLNQPQHF. CDR3 bases: TGTGCCAGCAGTTTCGGGACACTCAATCAGCCCCAGCATTTT.

The rearrangement uses TRBV6-5 and TRBJ2-5, with D possibly being TRBD1 (5 bases). The CDR3 spans 14 residues. Trimming left V 0 bases short and J 3 bases short, with 8 bases between. The germline gives CDR1 MNHEY, CDR2 SVGAGI. CDR3 amino acids: CASSYSIGEETQYF. DNA for the CDR3: TGTGCCAGCAGTTACTCGATAGGGGAAGAGACCCAGTACTTC.

The J gene is TRBJ1-2, the V gene TRBV14, with D unresolved. In germline, CDR1 is SGHDN, CDR2 FVKESK. This CDR3 is 17 amino acids long. V lost 1 base to trimming and J lost 3 bases, with 18 bases between them. The CDR3 loop reads CASSQVWSTSSDYGYTF. The CDR3 nucleotides read TGTGCCAGCAGCCAAGTCTGGTCAACCTCGTCGGACTATGGCTACACCTTC.

The chain links TRBV12-5 to TRBJ2-7; 7 positions agree with TRBD2. From germline, CDR1 is LGHNT and CDR2 FRNRAP. The ends lost 7 bases at V and 0 bases at J; junction bases unmatched: 9. The CDR3 covers 15 residues. CDR3 coding DNA: TGTGCTAGTGCCTTAGCAGCGGGGAGCTCCTACGAGCAGTACTTC. This translates into CASALAAGSSYEQYF.